The TCR beta chain described here comes from a study of cytomegalovirus exposure and HLA in healthy donors. 60 Vbeta and 13 Jbeta primers were used in PCR. The protocol was immunoSEQ multiplex PCR, while the TCRdb copy is restricted to in-frame clones and leaves out a portion. The table has about 93,000 clones, over 65% seen once. Whole-study findings and limits: For presence/absence analyses, sequencing depth was assumed to be roughly uniform across donors. A later analysis showed HLA-associated TCR beta chains outstripping equally common others in clonal expansion. It was 150 or so TCR beta chains that were listed as cytomegalovirus-associated.

Of note for this clone: Antigen specificity is unknown.

The sequence was collected from a man between 50 and 59 years old in good health and CMV-seronegative. Material: PBMCs.

The CDR3 sequence: CASSEGLQLAGTYEQYF. The CDR3 coding sequence is TGTGCCAGCAGTGAAGGGTTGCAACTAGCGGGAACCTACGAGCAGTACTTC. The chain has TRBV6-1 and TRBJ2-7, with 10 positions matching TRBD2. The CDR3 loop spans 17 amino acids. V lost 1 base to trimming and J lost 2 bases; unmatched junction nucleotides: 8. Germline loops: CDR1 MNHNS, CDR2 SASEGT.